The 9 T cell receptor beta chains reported below all come from one sample, sequenced in a study of blood T cell repertoires in COVID-19. The data were produced by immunoSEQ multiplex PCR, yet TCRdb's version contains in-frame clones alone and is incomplete. The sample carries some 88,000 clones, over 75% recorded once. The material sequenced was peripheral blood. Receptors originate from a man aged 60-69 years with acute or convalescent COVID-19.

The rearrangement links TRBV5-4 to TRBJ1-2, with D maybe TRBD1 (5 bases). The ends were cut back, 4 bases at V and 5 bases at J, with 18 bases in the middle. The V gene's germline CDR1 is SGHNT and CDR2 YYREEE (reference sequence). The CDR3 extends over 15 amino acids. The CDR3 DNA is TGTGCCAGCAGCACCGGGGGGAGACAAGGGTATGGCTACACCTTC. Protein product: CASSTGGRQGYGYTF.

The chain joins TRBV7-8 to TRBJ2-2; 8 positions match TRBD1. The V and J ends lost 2 bases and 5 bases, in that order; junction bases with no gene match: 4. From germline, CDR1 is SGHVS and CDR2 FQNEAQ. The CDR3 runs 15 residues. The CDR3 spells CASSLQGARTGELFF. The CDR3 DNA is TGTGCCAGCAGCTTACAGGGGGCGAGGACCGGGGAGCTGTTTTTT. Full variable domain (rest looked up from reference TRBV7-8 and TRBJ2-2): GAGVSQSPRYKVAKRGQDVALRCDPISGHVSLFWYQQALGQGPEFLTYFQNEAQLDKSGLPSDRFFAERPEGSVSTLKIQRTQQEDSAVYLCASSLQGARTGELFFGEGSRLTVL.

This chain joins TRBV19 and TRBJ2-3; tentative D call: TRBD2 (7 bases). This CDR3 is built from 16 residues. The germline V gene has CDR1 LNHDA and CDR2 SQIVND (reference sequence). With 3 bases removed from V and 2 bases from J, the gap between germline ends came to 15 bases. CDR3 protein: CASSIDRGAYTDTQYF. CDR3 nucleotides: TGTGCCAGTAGTATTGATCGGGGGGCATACACAGATACGCAGTATTTT. The variable domain in full, with the rest retrieved from reference TRBV19 and TRBJ2-3, is DGGITQSPKYLFRKEGQNVTLSCEQNLNHDAMYWYRQDPGQGLRLIYYSQIVNDFQKGDIAEGYSVSREKKESFPLTVTSAQKNPTAFYLCASSIDRGAYTDTQYFGPGTRLTVL.

This clone occurred once. The chain is built from TRBV7-2 and TRBJ2-5, with D possibly being TRBD1 (6 bases). CDR3 length: 14 amino acids. V was trimmed by 2 bases and J by 1 base, leaving 8 bases between them. Germline-derived CDR1 and CDR2 are SGHTA and FQGNSA. The CDR3, as DNA: TGTGCCAGCAGCTTATTCAGGGGCCAAGAGACCCAGTACTTC. Amino acids: CASSLFRGQETQYF.

The chain couples TRBV5-4 to TRBJ2-3, with TRBD2 identical over 11 bases. Germline lookup yields CDR1 SGHNT and CDR2 YYREEE (reference sequence). After removal of 4 bases from V and 8 bases from J, the junction contained 12 bases not matched to a gene. The CDR3 sequence is 16 residues long. The CDR3 bases are TGTGCCAGCAGCCCCCGGGTAGCGGGGGGGCAGGGTACGCAGTATTTT. Encoded protein: CASSPRVAGGQGTQYF.

The V call is TRBV19, the J call TRBJ1-5; TRBD1 agrees at 9 bases. The trim removed 5 bases at V and 3 bases at J, leaving 5 bases unmatched. This CDR3 is built from 15 residues. Germline values: CDR1 LNHDA, CDR2 SQIVND (reference sequence). CDR3 bases: TGTGCCAGTAGTTTCGGACAGGGGTTCAATCAGCCCCAGCATTTT. Protein: CASSFGQGFNQPQHF. The full variable domain, with the rest looked up from reference TRBV19 and TRBJ1-5, is DGGITQSPKYLFRKEGQNVTLSCEQNLNHDAMYWYRQDPGQGLRLIYYSQIVNDFQKGDIAEGYSVSREKKESFPLTVTSAQKNPTAFYLCASSFGQGFNQPQHFGDGTRLSIL.

CDR3 nucleotide sequence: TGTGCCAGCAGCCCCATAGCGGGGGGTTCCACAGATACGCAGTATTTT. The encoded protein is CASSPIAGGSTDTQYF. This chain connects TRBV9 to TRBJ2-3; 10 nucleotides align to TRBD2. The CDR3 covers 16 residues. Unmatched junction bases numbered 7, after V lost 4 bases and J lost 2 bases. Germline V gives CDR1 SGDLS, CDR2 YYNGEE.

This sequence joins TRBV6-5 and TRBJ2-1; 12 nucleotides line up with TRBD1. The length of the CDR3 is 13 residues. The junction had 6 bases not matched to a gene; V was cut back by 8 bases and J by 10 bases. The germline V gene encodes CDR1 MNHEY and CDR2 SVGAGI. CDR3 coding DNA: TGTGCCAGCGGGACAGGGGGCGGCGGGGAGCAGTTCTTC. Its protein product is CASGTGGGGEQFF.

The CDR3 DNA reads TGTGCCAGCAGCCAAGGAGCGGGAGACCCAGATACGCAGTATTTT. Translating it yields CASSQGAGDPDTQYF. The J gene is TRBJ2-3, the V gene TRBV4-2; 8 bases align to TRBD2. The germline CDR1 and CDR2 sequences are LGHNA and YNFKEQ. J lost 4 bases, V lost 1 base, and 4 bases had no gene match. The CDR3 consists of 15 residues.